This record concerns one T cell receptor (beta chain) sequence. Its antigen remains unidentified. A read error may be the cause here, since a much bigger clone is one base away. This entry is derived from a study of T cell repertoires in cytomegalovirus infection. Study-level findings and limits: Dominant in the ex vivo response were TCR beta clonotypes restricted by HLA-C and specific for CMV. Cumulated frequencies of public TCR beta families served to identify carriers of CMV plus the relevant HLA.

V was clipped by 5 bases and J by 7 bases; unmatched bases: 9. The CDR3 has 16 amino acids. Germline CDR1 reads SGHTA; CDR2 reads FQGNSA. Each CDR3 protein gets one entry after TCRdb re-called the reads with MiXCR. Of 80,000 to 130,000 distinct CDR3 sequences in the sample, about 22% are singletons; the top ten hold about two fifths. This clonotype was sampled from a human donor in good health (CMV status not recorded). Some clones in this sample may be carry-over from other donors' samples. V usage is TRBV7-2 and J usage is TRBJ2-1, with 12 nucleotides matching TRBD2. Sequencing was carried out using CD8+ T cells from PBMCs. CDR3 loop: CASSETSGSAGNEQFF. CDR3 nucleotide sequence: TGTGCCAGCAGCGAGACTAGCGGGAGTGCTGGGAATGAGCAGTTCTTC.